This TCR beta chain was documented in a study of T cell responses to AZD1222 COVID-19 vaccine. Study-level results: The reported proportion of spike-specific TCRs targeting unmutated variant regions was nearly half.

Worth noting for this clone: Its antigen remains unidentified.

Sequenced by immunoSEQ multiplex PCR; TCRdb stores in-frame clones only, minus some. The sample records approximately 99,000 clones, 86% being singletons. Germline CDR1 SNHLY, CDR2 FYNNEI. Trimming cost V 2 bases and J 11 bases, with 15 bases left between them. The CDR3 extends over 13 amino acids. Specimen: peripheral blood, collected on day 0 of AZD1222 vaccination. The rearrangement joins TRBV2 to TRBJ1-1; D not resolved. The TCR comes from an adult in good health. For the CDR3, the DNA is TGTGCCAGCAGTGAACGCAGGTCTCTTTTGGCTTTCTTT. Translation: CASSERRSLLAFF.